The 29 T cell receptor beta chains in this list originate from one sample, sequenced in a study of OX40 agonist ivuxolimab in advanced cancers. Data came from immunoSEQ multiplex PCR; TCRdb stores just in-frame clones and leaves some out. The sample lists under 95,000 clones; about 83% were seen once. Material: CD4+ or CD8+ T cells sorted from blood, obtained in a trial of the OX40 agonist ivuxolimab. The source is an adult with an advanced solid tumor such as melanoma, head and neck, liver or kidney cancer.

V and J are TRBV30 and TRBJ1-2; D uncertain. This CDR3 is built from 13 residues. CDR1 and CDR2 (germline): GTSNPN, SVGIG (reference sequence). With 7 bases removed from V and 3 bases from J, the gap between germline ends came to 15 bases. CDR3 sequence: CASVFRDDYGYTF. CDR3 DNA: TGTGCCTCCGTCTTCAGAGACGACTATGGCTACACCTTC.

This clone was observed once. This chain uses TRBV19 with TRBJ2-3; the D gene could be TRBD1 or TRBD2 (5 bases each). The length of the CDR3 is 16 residues. In germline, CDR1 is LNHDA, CDR2 SQIVND (reference sequence). Between the trimmed V and J ends, which lost 7 bases and 4 bases, there was a span of 21 bases. The CDR3 loop is CASKPKRDGDADTQYF. In DNA, the CDR3 is TGTGCCAGTAAGCCCAAGAGAGACGGGGACGCAGATACGCAGTATTTT.

J is TRBJ1-6 and V is TRBV10-3, with 7 positions matching TRBD1. Losses at the gene ends were 4 bases for V and 4 bases for J; bases not matched to a gene: 7. Germline V CDR1 and CDR2: ENHRY, SYGVKD. This CDR3 contains 16 residues. CDR3 nucleotides: TGTGCCATCAGTGCCCAGGGGGTTGATTATAATTCACCCCTCCACTTT. Residues: CAISAQGVDYNSPLHF.

This rearrangement joins TRBV7-6 to TRBJ2-3; a possible D gene is TRBD1 (6 bases). CDR3 length equals 16 residues. With 1 base removed from V and 4 bases from J, the gap between germline ends came to 15 bases. CDR1 and CDR2 (germline): SGHVS, FNYEAQ. The CDR3 DNA reads as TGTGCCAGCAGCTTAGGTCAGGGGCGCACCCCAGATACGCAGTATTTT. Translating it yields CASSLGQGRTPDTQYF.

This chain links TRBV19 with TRBJ1-2; 7 bases match TRBD1. Germline CDR1 reads LNHDA; CDR2 reads SQIVND (reference sequence). Germline trimming cut 3 bases from V and 2 bases from J; bases unmatched to any gene: 12. This CDR3 is 17 amino acids long. CDR3 bases: TGTGCCAGTAGTATTGGAGGGGGCGCGTGGTCCAACTATGGCTACACCTTC. Its translation is CASSIGGGAWSNYGYTF.

The chain has TRBV30 and TRBJ2-1; D is possibly TRBD1 (5 bases). In germline, CDR1 is GTSNPN, CDR2 SVGIG (reference sequence). The CDR3 length is 17 residues. V was clipped by 1 base and J by 2 bases, with 18 bases between them. The CDR3 DNA reads as TGTGCCTGGAGTGGATACGCCAGGGAAAGCGCCTACAATGAGCAGTTCTTC. Translated: CAWSGYARESAYNEQFF.

The chain has TRBV7-8 and TRBJ2-7; 12 nucleotides line up with TRBD2. CDR1 and CDR2 from the germline V gene are SGHVS and FQNEAQ. Trimming cost V 3 bases and J 1 base; bases outside gene matches: 4. This CDR3 has 16 residues. This CDR3 is CASSFRTSGESYEQYF. The CDR3 coding sequence is TGTGCCAGCAGCTTTAGGACTAGCGGGGAATCCTACGAGCAGTACTTC.

The V gene is TRBV19, the J gene TRBJ1-4, with 8 bases that match TRBD1. This CDR3 has 15 residues. CDR1 is LNHDA, CDR2 SQIVND, per germline (reference sequence). Trimming cost V 5 bases and J 8 bases; bases outside gene matches: 10. The CDR3 region has the DNA TGTGCCAGTAGTCCCCCGACAGGGGAAAGGGAAAAACTGTTTTTT. As protein: CASSPPTGEREKLFF.

V usage is TRBV5-4 and J usage is TRBJ2-3; D call uncertain. Trimming took off 0 bases at V and 1 base at J, with 6 bases between the two ends. The CDR3 sequence is 14 residues long. Germline CDR1 reads SGHNT; CDR2 reads YYREEE (reference sequence). This chain's CDR3 is CASSLGRGTDTQYF. As DNA, the CDR3 is TGTGCCAGCAGCTTGGGCCGTGGCACAGATACGCAGTATTTT.

This chain links TRBV18 with TRBJ2-5, with no clear D. This CDR3 region has 14 residues. Trimming took 3 bases from V and 0 from J, leaving 8 bases between them. CDR1 is KGHSH and CDR2 is LQKENI in the germline V gene. The CDR3: CASSPAIHQETQYF. The CDR3 region has the DNA TGTGCCAGCTCACCTGCGATCCACCAAGAGACCCAGTACTTC.

This rearrangement joins TRBV6-6 to TRBJ1-3; 7 positions match TRBD1. V lost 8 bases, J lost 2 bases, and 3 bases stayed unmatched. The CDR3 contains 13 residues. Germline loops: CDR1 MNHNY, CDR2 SVGAGI (reference sequence). The DNA of the CDR3 is TGTGCCAGCGGGACAGACACTGGAAACACCATATATTTT. It yields the protein CASGTDTGNTIYF.

The chain couples TRBV10-3 to TRBJ1-1; the match to TRBD1 covers 7 bases. The CDR3 length is 14 residues. V trimming: 10 bases; J trimming: 4 bases; junction bases outside the gene matches: 12. From germline, CDR1 is ENHRY and CDR2 SYGVKD. The CDR3 region has the DNA TGTGCCACCCTCCTGGCAGGGGGGAGCACTGAAGCTTTCTTT. It yields the protein CATLLAGGSTEAFF.

This clone was picked up a small number of times. The CDR3 sequence: CSVVESYEQYF. The CDR3 DNA follows: TGCAGCGTTGTTGAGTCTTACGAGCAGTACTTC. The V call is TRBV29-1, the J call TRBJ2-7; D is ambiguous. Germline CDR1 is SQVTM and CDR2 is ANQGSEA. The CDR3 is 11 residues long. V lost 4 bases and J 4 bases, leaving 8 bases between the germline ends.

The rearrangement uses TRBV7-2 and TRBJ1-3; 7 bases fit TRBD1. Germline loops: CDR1 SGHTA, CDR2 FQGNSA. This CDR3 has 14 residues. V shed 8 bases and J 7 bases; nucleotides not matched to a gene: 11. CDR3 sequence reads: CASRQGLEWNTIYF. In DNA form, the CDR3 reads TGTGCCAGCCGACAGGGTTTAGAGTGGAACACCATATATTTT.

This clone is a singleton in its sample. The chain combines TRBV2 with TRBJ1-4; 7 bases align to TRBD1. V dropped 7 bases and J dropped 0; count of bases not matched to a gene: 5. Germline V gene sequence: CDR1 SNHLY, CDR2 FYNNEI. The CDR3 runs to 15 residues. CDR3 sequence reads: CASILGTATNEKLFF. The CDR3 DNA follows: TGTGCCAGCATCCTTGGGACAGCAACTAATGAAAAACTGTTTTTT.

The J gene is TRBJ2-5, the V gene TRBV5-4; D is unresolved. The J call is uncertain, as TRBJ2-7 better fits the DNA end. The germline CDR1 and CDR2 sequences are SGHNT and YYREEE (reference sequence). This CDR3 region has 11 residues. The chain's CDR3 is CASSLGHEQYF. The CDR3 DNA reads as TGTGCCAGCAGCTTGGGTCACGAGCAGTACTTC.

There are a few counts of this clone. The chain recombines TRBV28 with TRBJ1-2; TRBD1 aligns across 7 bases. The germline V gene has CDR1 MDHEN and CDR2 SYDVKM. V dropped 6 bases and J dropped 1; count of bases not matched to a gene: 11. The CDR3 has 16 amino acids. DNA for the CDR3: TGTGCCAGCAGCCTATGGACAGGTGTTAATAACTATGGCTACACCTTC. Protein product: CASSLWTGVNNYGYTF.

This chain uses TRBV11-3 with TRBJ2-3; 7 bases match TRBD1. The CDR3 is 15 amino acids. Germline V gene sequence: CDR1 SGHNT, CDR2 YENEEA. The J segment lost 0 bases and the V segment lost 4 bases, leaving 4 bases of the junction unmatched. Here the CDR3 reads CASSWGQTSTDTQYF. CDR3 bases: TGTGCCAGCAGCTGGGGACAGACTAGCACAGATACGCAGTATTTT.

The chain links TRBV6-5 to TRBJ1-2; D gene ambiguous. The germline V and J ends were trimmed by 5 bases and 2 bases, with 12 bases remaining between them. CDR1 and CDR2 from the germline V gene are MNHEY and SVGAGI. The CDR3 loop spans 14 amino acids. CDR3 DNA sequence: TGTGCCAGCAGTCCCATGTTAGGAAACTATGGCTACACCTTC. Translated: CASSPMLGNYGYTF.

The V and J genes are TRBV30 and TRBJ1-2; D gene unclear. The CDR3 totals 12 residues. V lost 5 bases to trimming and J lost 4 bases, with 11 bases between them. CDR1 and CDR2 from the germline V gene are GTSNPN and SVGIG (reference sequence). For the CDR3, the DNA is TGTGCCTGGTCCCTCGGAGTCTATGGCTACACCTTC. This translates into CAWSLGVYGYTF.

The chain links TRBV29-1 to TRBJ1-1; D is perhaps TRBD1 (6 bases). This CDR3 spans 15 amino acids. V lost 1 base and J 5 bases, leaving 17 bases between the germline ends. Germline CDR1 SQVTM, CDR2 ANQGSEA. CDR3 bases: TGCAGCGTTGAAGGTCCACAGGGTAAGTGGACTGAAGCTTTCTTT. It translates to CSVEGPQGKWTEAFF. The full variable domain, completed using reference TRBV29-1 and TRBJ1-1, is SAVISQKPSRDICQRGTSLTIQCQVDSQVTMMFWYRQQPGQSLTLIATANQGSEATYESGFVIDKFPISRPNLTFSTLTVSNMSPEDSSIYLCSVEGPQGKWTEAFFGQGTRLTVV.

This clone was recorded once. Relative to the germline gene, one junction end is altered; a read error may explain this. The V and J genes are TRBV11-2 and TRBJ2-5; D call uncertain. The CDR3 length is 13 residues. CDR1 and CDR2 (germline): SGHAT, FQNNGV. In nucleotides, the CDR3 is TGTGCCAGCAGCTCATCCCCCAAAGACACCCAGTACTTC. This translates into CASSSSPKDTQYF.

The table lists this clone with a few counts. The chain is built from TRBV7-2 and TRBJ1-6; 7 bases are a match to TRBD1. After removal of 3 bases from V and 7 bases from J, the junction contained 3 bases not matched to a gene. Germline values: CDR1 SGHTA, CDR2 FQGNSA. The CDR3 covers 14 residues. The CDR3 coding sequence is TGTGCCAGCAGCTTGGGACAGCTAAATTCACCCCTCCACTTT. It translates to CASSLGQLNSPLHF. Supplemented by reference TRBV7-2 and TRBJ1-6, the full variable domain reads GAGVSQSPSNKVTEKGKDVELRCDPISGHTALYWYRQSLGQGLEFLIYFQGNSAPDKSGLPSDRFSAERTGGSVSTLTIQRTQQEDSAVYLCASSLGQLNSPLHFGNGTRLTVT.

The rearrangement links TRBV6-5 to TRBJ1-2; TRBD1 matches at 8 bases. Trimming cost V 2 bases and J 11 bases; bases outside gene matches: 7. Per germline, CDR1 MNHEY and CDR2 SVGAGI. The CDR3 consists of 13 residues. In DNA, the CDR3 is TGTGCCAGCAGTTACACTGAGGGACAGGCTTACACCTTC. This gives the protein CASSYTEGQAYTF.

The chain recombines TRBV5-5 with TRBJ1-6, with D uncertain. This CDR3 region has 15 residues. Germline loops: CDR1 SGHKS, CDR2 YYEKEE (reference sequence). V was cut by 2 bases and J by 10 bases, with 16 bases left in between. The CDR3 region is CASSFYSQQGSPLHF. The CDR3 DNA follows: TGTGCCAGCAGCTTTTACTCTCAACAAGGCTCACCCCTCCACTTT.

The rearrangement joins TRBV7-2 to TRBJ2-3; D may be TRBD2 (6 bases). Germline assignment: CDR1 SGHTA and CDR2 FQGNSA. Deletions cut 5 bases from V and 2 bases from J, with 17 bases between. The CDR3 spans 16 residues. Here the CDR3 reads CASSHSGLPYTDTQYF. CDR3 DNA sequence: TGTGCCAGCAGCCATAGCGGCCTACCCTACACAGATACGCAGTATTTT.

This clone was found once. The J gene is TRBJ2-7, the V gene TRBV7-3; 8 nucleotides agree with TRBD1. This CDR3 is 15 amino acids long. Losses at the gene ends were 5 bases for V and 6 bases for J; bases not matched to a gene: 12. From germline, CDR1 is SGHTA and CDR2 FQGTGA. The DNA of the CDR3 is TGTGCCAGCAGCCCCCAGGGACAGGTCACCGGCGAGCAGTACTTC. The encoded protein is CASSPQGQVTGEQYF.

The chain recombines TRBV5-1 with TRBJ1-2, with TRBD1 as a possible D gene (5 bases). V gave up 4 bases and J gave up 5 bases, with 12 bases separating them. The CDR3 totals 13 residues. Germline CDR1 and CDR2: SGHRS and YFSETQ. CDR3 nucleotides: TGCGCCAGCAGCGTTGGGGCGGGGTATGGCTACACCTTC. Translation: CASSVGAGYGYTF.

In its sample, this clone was seen many times. The V call is TRBV4-2, the J call TRBJ2-7; D uncertain. The V and J ends lost 0 bases and 3 bases respectively, with 12 bases between them. The CDR3 sequence is 15 residues long. Germline V lookup: CDR1 LGHNA, CDR2 YNFKEQ. The CDR3 DNA follows: TGTGCCAGCAGCCAAGAGTCCCAGGACCGCTACGAGCAGTACTTC. Translation: CASSQESQDRYEQYF.